A few counts support the clone carrying this TCR beta chain. Losses at the gene ends were 3 bases for V and 2 bases for J; bases not matched to a gene: 6. The CDR3 is 14 amino acids. CDR1 and CDR2 from the germline V gene are DFQATT and SNEGSKA (reference sequence). Researchers took RNA transcripts and amplified the TCR beta CDR3 regions from them. TCR CDR3 regions were first amplified by RT-PCR with HTBI primers. From the multiplex PCR reads, TCRdb called clonotypes with MiXCR, one entry per CDR3 protein. The table includes about 210,000 distinct CDR3 sequences, 15% to 20% detected once. The data derive from a study of T cells in Graves' hyperthyroidism and ophthalmopathy. Those patients with uncontrolled infection, other autoimmune disease, pregnancy or lactation were excluded.

The specimen was blood. This TCR came from a man aged 50-59 years with Graves' hyperthyroidism. This chain uses TRBV20-1 with TRBJ2-7, with 8 bases aligning to TRBD2. CDR3 sequence: CSASNLAGAYEQYF. The CDR3 coding sequence is TGCAGTGCTAGCAACCTAGCGGGCGCCTACGAGCAGTACTTC.